This T cell receptor beta chain was sequenced during a study of T cell changes during pregnancy in multiple sclerosis. Here immunoSEQ multiplex PCR was the method, and the copy in TCRdb shows in-frame clones only, minus some. The data show roughly 65,000 clones, approximately 90% seen once. The receptor was derived from a female donor in good health, enrolled as a control in a pregnancy study. The specimen was peripheral blood, collected in the third trimester of pregnancy.

The chain's CDR3 is CASSERRVRTEAFF. The CDR3 nucleotides read TGTGCCAGCAGTGAACGCAGGGTAAGGACTGAAGCTTTCTTT. V is TRBV6-1 and J is TRBJ1-1; the D gene is possibly TRBD1 (5 bases). Germline V gives CDR1 MNHNS, CDR2 SASEGT. CDR3 length: 14 residues. V lost 2 bases, J lost 5 bases, and 12 bases lay in between.